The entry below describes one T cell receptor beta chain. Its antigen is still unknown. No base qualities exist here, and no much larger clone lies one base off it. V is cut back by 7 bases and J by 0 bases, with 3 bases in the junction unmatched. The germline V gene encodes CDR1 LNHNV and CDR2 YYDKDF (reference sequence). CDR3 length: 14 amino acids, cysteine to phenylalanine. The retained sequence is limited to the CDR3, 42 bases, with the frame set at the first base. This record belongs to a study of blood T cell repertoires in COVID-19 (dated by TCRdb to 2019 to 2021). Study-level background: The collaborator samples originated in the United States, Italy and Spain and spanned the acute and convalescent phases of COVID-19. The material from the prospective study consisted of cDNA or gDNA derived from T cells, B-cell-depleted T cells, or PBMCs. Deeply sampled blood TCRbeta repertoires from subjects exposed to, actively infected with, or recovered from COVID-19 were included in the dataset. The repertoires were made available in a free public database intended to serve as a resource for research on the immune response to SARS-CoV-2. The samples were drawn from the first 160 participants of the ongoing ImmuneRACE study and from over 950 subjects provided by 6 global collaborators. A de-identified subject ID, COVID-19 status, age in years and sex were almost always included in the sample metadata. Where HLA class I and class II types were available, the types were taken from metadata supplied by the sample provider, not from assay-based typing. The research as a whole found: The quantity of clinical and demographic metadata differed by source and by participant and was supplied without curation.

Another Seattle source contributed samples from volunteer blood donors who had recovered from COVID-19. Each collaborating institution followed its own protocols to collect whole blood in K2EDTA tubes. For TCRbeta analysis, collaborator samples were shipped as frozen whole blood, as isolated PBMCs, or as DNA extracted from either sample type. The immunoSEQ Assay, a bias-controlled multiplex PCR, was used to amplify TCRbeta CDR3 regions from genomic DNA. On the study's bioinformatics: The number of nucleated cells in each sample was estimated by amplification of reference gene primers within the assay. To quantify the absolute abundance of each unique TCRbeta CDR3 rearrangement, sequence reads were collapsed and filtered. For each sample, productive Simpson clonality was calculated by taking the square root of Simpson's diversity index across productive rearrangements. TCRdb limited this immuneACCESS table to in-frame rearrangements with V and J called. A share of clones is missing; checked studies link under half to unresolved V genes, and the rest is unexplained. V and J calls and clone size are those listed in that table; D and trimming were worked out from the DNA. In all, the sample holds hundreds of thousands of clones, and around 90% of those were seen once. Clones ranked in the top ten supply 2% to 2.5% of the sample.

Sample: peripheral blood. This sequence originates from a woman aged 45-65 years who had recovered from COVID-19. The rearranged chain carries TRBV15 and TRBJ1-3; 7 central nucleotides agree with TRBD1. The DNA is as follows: TGTGCCACCACGGGACAGAGCTCTGGAAACACCATATATTTT. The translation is CATTGQSSGNTIYF.